This passage covers 26 T cell receptor beta chains from one sample sequenced in a study of T cells in Graves' hyperthyroidism and ophthalmopathy. There were TCR beta CDR3 regions amplified from RNA transcripts. An initial round of RT-PCR targeting the TCR CDR3 relied on the HTBI primer set. From the multiplex PCR reads, TCRdb called clonotypes with MiXCR, one entry per CDR3 protein. Here the sample spans 650,000 to 800,000 distinct CDR3 sequences, less than 45% being singletons. Sequencing input: peripheral blood or thyroid tissue (not recorded which). These TCRs come from an adult man with Graves' disease, either hyperthyroidism or ophthalmopathy (not recorded which).

This clonotype was detected ten times or more. This chain connects TRBV14 to TRBJ1-6; D gene ambiguous. Per the germline V gene, CDR1 is SGHDN and CDR2 is FVKESK. V dropped 8 bases and J dropped 9 bases, with 17 bases sitting between them. The CDR3 sequence is 14 residues long. CDR3 bases: TGTGCCAGCCGAATAGACACCGGAGGTTCACCCCTCCACTTT. Its protein is CASRIDTGGSPLHF.

The chain uses TRBV19 and TRBJ1-2, with D unresolved. V lost 5 bases and J 4 bases, leaving 5 bases between the germline ends. Germline assignment: CDR1 LNHDA and CDR2 SQIVND (reference sequence). The CDR3 sequence is 11 residues long. CDR3 sequence (DNA): TGTGCCAGTAGTTGGACCTATGGCTACACCTTC. Encoded protein: CASSWTYGYTF.

The V gene is TRBV2, the J gene TRBJ2-2, with 13 bases lining up with TRBD2. The length of the CDR3 is 17 residues. The trim removed 3 bases at V and 2 bases at J, leaving 3 bases unmatched. Germline values: CDR1 SNHLY, CDR2 FYNNEI. CDR3 nucleotide sequence: TGTGCCAGCAGTGACGGACTAGCGGGAGTTAACACCGGGGAGCTGTTTTTT. Its protein is CASSDGLAGVNTGELFF.

The chain carries TRBV29-1 and TRBJ2-2; the D gene is possibly TRBD1 (6 bases). This CDR3 comprises 15 residues. V was pared by 4 bases and J by 3 bases, with 15 bases between. Germline assignment: CDR1 SQVTM and CDR2 ANQGSEA. The CDR3 nucleotides are TGCAGCGTTGCTGTTCTGGGGGCAGACACCGGGGAGCTGTTTTTT. The encoded protein is CSVAVLGADTGELFF.

V and J are TRBV9 and TRBJ1-2, with unresolved D. Germline V lookup: CDR1 SGDLS, CDR2 YYNGEE. The CDR3 contains 14 residues. The ends were cut back, 4 bases at V and 2 bases at J, with 12 bases in the middle. In DNA, the CDR3 is TGTGCCAGCAGCCAAGCTCGGCGGAACTATGGCTACACCTTC. Its translation: CASSQARRNYGYTF.

In its sample, this clonotype was seen once. Since the CDR3 does not end with the conserved phenylalanine or tryptophan, this likely comes from a read error. This sequence joins TRBV9 and TRBJ1-1; TRBD1 aligns across 9 bases. V was pared by 5 bases and J by 2 bases, with 4 bases of the junction left unmatched. CDR1 and CDR2 from the germline V gene are SGDLS and YYNGEE. The CDR3 consists of 14 residues. CDR3 coding DNA: TGTGCCAGCAGTACGGGACAGGGTAACACTGAAGCTTTCTCT. Encoded protein: CASSTGQGNTEAFS.

The chain carries TRBV12-3 or TRBV12-4 and TRBJ1-2, with D uncertain. The CDR3 loop spans 15 amino acids. Trimming removed 2 bases at V and 4 bases at J, with 14 bases between. CDR3 sequence reads: CASSLPQGQSYGYTF. The CDR3 nucleotides read TGTGCCAGCAGTTTACCGCAAGGGCAGTCCTATGGCTACACCTTC.

The genes are TRBV6-5 and TRBJ1-5, with D perhaps TRBD1 (6 bases). V was shortened by 6 bases and J by 4 bases, with 19 bases between the two germline ends. Germline CDR1 MNHEY, CDR2 SVGAGI. CDR3 size: 16 residues. CDR3 DNA sequence: TGTGCCAGCAGCCGATTGGCAACAAGGGGGAATCAGCCCCAGCATTTT. Translated, it gives CASSRLATRGNQPQHF.

This clonotype showed up many times. V gene TRBV10-3 combines with J gene TRBJ1-5; 7 bases are a match to TRBD1. J was trimmed by 0 bases and V by 6 bases; bases with no gene match: 8. This CDR3 has 16 amino acids. Per germline, CDR1 ENHRY and CDR2 SYGVKD. The CDR3 reads CAISPTNRGSNQPQHF. The CDR3 nucleotides are TGTGCCATCAGCCCGACTAACAGGGGTAGCAATCAGCCCCAGCATTTT.

This clonotype showed up many times. The chain combines TRBV29-1 with TRBJ1-1; D unresolved. This CDR3 is built from 11 residues. The V gene's germline CDR1 is SQVTM and CDR2 ANQGSEA. The V and J ends lost 0 bases and 6 bases respectively, with 5 bases between them. CDR3 sequence reads: CSVEDGSEAFF. The CDR3 DNA is TGCAGCGTTGAAGACGGCTCTGAAGCTTTCTTT.

J is TRBJ1-2 and V is TRBV10-3; D unclear. V lost 10 bases to trimming and J lost 3 bases, with 24 bases between them. CDR3 length: 16 residues. The germline gives CDR1 ENHRY, CDR2 SYGVKD. The CDR3 region is CASTDRSQPADYGYTF. The DNA for the CDR3 is TGTGCCAGCACCGACCGGTCTCAGCCCGCTGACTATGGCTACACCTTC.

The chain combines TRBV12-3 or TRBV12-4 with TRBJ1-5; TRBD1 is a possible D gene (6 bases). The CDR3 runs to 17 residues. The V and J ends lost 3 bases and 4 bases respectively, with 19 bases between them. The CDR3 DNA follows: TGTGCCAGCAGTTTTTCCCAGTCGAGGGGGAAGAATCAGCCCCAGCATTTT. This encodes CASSFSQSRGKNQPQHF.

In its sample, this clonotype was seen many times. This chain joins TRBV29-1 and TRBJ1-1, with 9 bases fitting TRBD1. The CDR3 loop spans 11 amino acids. The germline gives CDR1 SQVTM, CDR2 ANQGSEA. Trimming removed 7 bases from V and 4 bases from J; junction bases left unmatched: 1. CDR3 protein: CSAQGATEAFF. The CDR3 DNA reads as TGCAGCGCACAGGGGGCCACTGAAGCTTTCTTT.

For this clonotype: Compared with germline, one end of the junction differs, possibly owing to a read error. The chain links TRBV6-5 to TRBJ2-7; 10 bases agree with TRBD2. The germline CDR1 and CDR2 sequences are MNHEY and SVGAGI. The CDR3 is 12 amino acids. The CDR3 loop reads CAISVLAGGQYF. The CDR3 DNA sequence: TGTGCCATCAGTGTTTTAGCGGGAGGGCAGTACTTC.

This clonotype was seen more than once but under ten times. The V gene is TRBV7-9, the J gene TRBJ1-6, with a tentative D call TRBD1 (6 bases). The germline V and J ends were trimmed by 5 bases and 7 bases, with 18 bases remaining between them. This CDR3 has 16 residues. Germline V lookup: CDR1 SEHNR, CDR2 FQNEAQ (reference sequence). The CDR3 sequence: CASSQQGVGYNSPLHF. Here the CDR3 DNA reads TGTGCCAGCAGCCAACAGGGAGTAGGTTACAATTCACCCCTCCACTTT.

This clonotype has only a few counts. V and J are TRBV29-1 and TRBJ2-5; possibly TRBD1 for D (6 bases). Germline V CDR1 and CDR2: SQVTM, ANQGSEA. Trimming cost V 8 bases and J 4 bases, with 11 bases left between them. The CDR3 totals 11 residues. CDR3 sequence: CSTVGGETQYF. CDR3 sequence (DNA): TGCAGCACCGTAGGGGGAGAGACCCAGTACTTC.

The chain carries TRBV24-1 and TRBJ2-5; perhaps TRBD2 as D (6 bases). V lost 2 bases, J lost 5 bases, and 11 bases lay in between. The CDR3 runs to 14 residues. Germline values: CDR1 KGHDR, CDR2 SFDVKD. The CDR3 region has the DNA TGTGCCACCAGTGATTGGGGGACTGGGGAGACCCAGTACTTC. Its translation: CATSDWGTGETQYF.

This clonotype turned up a few times. The chain is built from TRBV7-8 and TRBJ1-1; possible D gene TRBD1, 5 bases. Trimming removed 5 bases at V and 5 bases at J, with 21 bases between. This CDR3 comprises 16 residues. Germline V gives CDR1 SGHVS, CDR2 FQNEAQ. CDR3 nucleotide sequence: TGTGCCAGCAGCCCGGATTTGGGACGTTCGAGGACTGAAGCTTTCTTT. Translating it yields CASSPDLGRSRTEAFF.

CDR3 region: CASSMGASGGYGYTF. The CDR3 region has the DNA TGTGCCAGTAGTATGGGGGCAAGCGGCGGCTATGGCTACACCTTC. The V and J genes are TRBV19 and TRBJ1-2, with a weak D call TRBD1 (6 bases). CDR1 and CDR2 (germline): LNHDA, SQIVND (reference sequence). This CDR3 contains 15 residues. V shed 3 bases and J shed 4 bases, with 15 bases lying between them.

This rearrangement joins TRBV7-8 to TRBJ1-1; 8 bases line up with TRBD1. CDR1 and CDR2 (germline): SGHVS, FQNEAQ. The CDR3 length is 15 residues. The ends lost 5 bases at V and 2 bases at J; junction bases unmatched: 7. CDR3 sequence (DNA): TGTGCCAGCAGCGCCCGGGACAGGAAAAACACTGAAGCTTTCTTT. Translated, it gives CASSARDRKNTEAFF. Supplemented by reference TRBV7-8 and TRBJ1-1, the full variable domain reads GAGVSQSPRYKVAKRGQDVALRCDPISGHVSLFWYQQALGQGPEFLTYFQNEAQLDKSGLPSDRFFAERPEGSVSTLKIQRTQQEDSAVYLCASSARDRKNTEAFFGQGTRLTVV.

Note on this clonotype: This may stem from a read error, because a much larger clone lies one nucleotide away. The chain combines TRBV7-9 with TRBJ1-6; a possible D gene is TRBD1 (5 bases). Germline V gene data show CDR1 as SEHNR and CDR2 as FQNEAQ (reference sequence). CDR3 size: 14 residues. The CDR3 DNA follows: TGTGCCAGCAACTTAACCGGCAACAGGTCACCCCTCCACTTT. This translates into CASNLTGNRSPLHF.

The genes are TRBV7-9 and TRBJ1-3; D gene ambiguous. The CDR3 consists of 14 residues. Germline CDR1 is SEHNR and CDR2 is FQNEAQ (reference sequence). Trimming cost V 5 bases and J 2 bases, with 10 bases left between them. The DNA for the CDR3 is TGTGCCAGCAGCCCTCAGACAACTGGAAACACCATATATTTT. Protein sequence: CASSPQTTGNTIYF.

The V and J genes are TRBV15 and TRBJ1-6; D is ambiguous. The length of the CDR3 is 15 residues. Germline assignment: CDR1 LNHNV and CDR2 YYDKDF (reference sequence). Trimming cost V 0 bases and J 11 bases, with 14 bases left between them. CDR3 nucleotide sequence: TGTGCCACCAGCAGAGATAACTGGGAGTGGACACCCCTCCACTTT. It specifies CATSRDNWEWTPLHF. The full variable domain, with the rest looked up from reference TRBV15 and TRBJ1-6, is DAMVIQNPRYQVTQFGKPVTLSCSQTLNHNVMYWYQQKSSQAPKLLFHYYDKDFNNEADTPDNFQSRRPNTSFCFLDIRSPGLGDTAMYLCATSRDNWEWTPLHFGNGTRLTVT.

Points on this clonotype: This may arise from a read error, as a much more abundant clone is one base away. The chain employs TRBV29-1 and TRBJ2-5; D might be TRBD1 (6 bases). Between the trimmed V and J ends, which lost 4 bases and 5 bases, there was a span of 14 bases. Germline V lookup: CDR1 SQVTM, CDR2 ANQGSEA. CDR3 size: 13 residues. The DNA of the CDR3 is TGCAGCGTTGCCAGGGGTGACAGCGAGACCCAGTACTTC. Translated, it gives CSVARGDSETQYF.

Comment on this clonotype: Possible read error: a much larger clone is one base away. Here the CDR3 omits its conserved ending phenylalanine or tryptophan, so a read error is the likely source. The chain carries TRBV11-2 and TRBJ2-5; the D is unclear. Looked up from germline, CDR1 is SGHAT and CDR2 is FQNNGV. The CDR3 length is 13 residues. The germline V and J ends were trimmed by 4 bases and 2 bases, with 8 bases remaining between them. In nucleotides, the CDR3 is TGTGCCAGCAGCTCTGAAAGACAAGAGACCCAGTACCTC. Translating gives CASSSERQETQYL.

Here the CDR3 reads CASSLGLAGEDTEAFF. CDR3 nucleotides: TGTGCCAGCAGCTTAGGGCTCGCGGGCGAGGACACTGAAGCTTTCTTT. The V and J genes are TRBV11-3 and TRBJ1-1; no reliable D call. Germline assignment: CDR1 SGHNT and CDR2 YENEEA. The CDR3 sequence is 16 residues long. Trimming cost V 1 base and J 3 bases, with 15 bases left between them.